Listed below are T cell receptor beta chains from one sample, sequenced in a study of metastatic and nonmetastatic thyroid tumors. MiXCR reprocessed the PCR reads for TCRdb. The data hold about 93,000 clones, with over 9.5% observed a single time. Material for sequencing was blood. The source of these receptors is a female donor with papillary thyroid cancer or a benign thyroid nodule (not recorded which). Some clones in this sample may be carry-over from other donors' samples. The CDR3 runs from the conserved cysteine through the conserved F or W. The order of the fields is clone size, J gene, CDR3 length, V gene, D gene, CDR3 DNA, CDR3 protein. D genes are given only for firm matches. A clone size is listed for some rows: how often the clone was seen (once, few, many), or a class if it is expanded.

abundance: -
j_gene: TRBJ2-7
len: 13
v_gene: TRBV7-6
d_gene: -
CDR3nt: TGTGCCAGCTATGAGGAAGGGGTCTCCGCGGTCTACTTC
CDR3aa: CASYEEGVSAVYF

abundance: many
j_gene: TRBJ2-3
len: 15
v_gene: TRBV19
d_gene: -
CDR3nt: TGTGCCAGTAGTATAGTAGGGTCGGGCACAGATACGCAGTATTTT
CDR3aa: CASSIVGSGTDTQYF

abundance: -
j_gene: TRBJ2-5
len: 16
v_gene: TRBV7-9
d_gene: TRBD2
CDR3nt: TGTGCCAGCAGACGGGTTTCTAGCGGGAGCCAAGATACCCAGTACTTC
CDR3aa: CASRRVSSGSQDTQYF

abundance: many
j_gene: TRBJ2-1
len: 19
v_gene: TRBV9
d_gene: TRBD2
CDR3nt: TGTGCCAGCAGCGTAGAAGGACCCCGGCCTAGCGGGTCGTACAATGAGCAGTTCTTC
CDR3aa: CASSVEGPRPSGSYNEQFF

abundance: many
j_gene: TRBJ2-1
len: 16
v_gene: TRBV5-1
d_gene: TRBD2
CDR3nt: TGCGCCAGCAGCCACGTACCCAGCGGGAGTAACAATGAGCAGTTCTTC
CDR3aa: CASSHVPSGSNNEQFF

abundance: many
j_gene: TRBJ1-6
len: 15
v_gene: TRBV2
d_gene: -
CDR3nt: TGTGCCAGCAGCTTCAGGAGGGGGAAAGATTCACCCCTCCACTTT
CDR3aa: CASSFRRGKDSPLHF

abundance: -
j_gene: TRBJ2-5
len: 17
v_gene: TRBV7-8
d_gene: -
CDR3nt: TGTGCCAGCAGCTCAGGTGCTCAGACATCGTACCAAGAGACCCAGTACTTC
CDR3aa: CASSSGAQTSYQETQYF

abundance: -
j_gene: TRBJ1-5
len: 15
v_gene: TRBV7-2
d_gene: -
CDR3nt: TGTGCCAGCAGCTCGGCACAGGGTGGGGTTCAGCCCCAGCATTTT
CDR3aa: CASSSAQGGVQPQHF

abundance: many
j_gene: TRBJ1-1
len: 14
v_gene: TRBV4-3
d_gene: -
CDR3nt: TGCGCCAGCAGCCAAGTGGCCGGGAACACTGAAGCTTTCTTT
CDR3aa: CASSQVAGNTEAFF

abundance: -
j_gene: TRBJ1-3
len: 15
v_gene: TRBV30
d_gene: -
CDR3nt: TGTGCCTGGAGTGACCGGCAGGGGATCGGAAACACCATATATTTT
CDR3aa: CAWSDRQGIGNTIYF

abundance: -
j_gene: TRBJ1-1
len: 15
v_gene: TRBV7-9
d_gene: TRBD1
CDR3nt: TGTGCCAGCAGCCCCCCGACAGGGTCGAACACTGAAGCTTTCTTT
CDR3aa: CASSPPTGSNTEAFF

abundance: few
j_gene: TRBJ2-7
len: 16
v_gene: TRBV28
d_gene: TRBD1
CDR3nt: TGTGCCAGCACTTCACAAACAGGGGGCGCCTCCTACGAGCAGTACTTC
CDR3aa: CASTSQTGGASYEQYF

abundance: many
j_gene: TRBJ1-1
len: 14
v_gene: TRBV12-3/TRBV12-4
d_gene: TRBD1
CDR3nt: TGTGCCAGCAGTCGGACAGGGGAAAGTACTGAAGCTTTCTTT
CDR3aa: CASSRTGESTEAFF

abundance: many
j_gene: TRBJ1-1
len: 14
v_gene: TRBV3-1
d_gene: -
CDR3nt: TGTGCCAGCAGCCATGATCAGGGGAAGAGTGAAGCTTTCTTT
CDR3aa: CASSHDQGKSEAFF

abundance: many
j_gene: TRBJ2-1
len: 19
v_gene: TRBV2
d_gene: TRBD2
CDR3nt: TGTGCCAGCAGTGAGAGGACTAGCGGGAGGGGGAGCTCCTACAATGAGCAGTTCTTC
CDR3aa: CASSERTSGRGSSYNEQFF

abundance: many
j_gene: TRBJ1-1
len: 16
v_gene: TRBV6-1
d_gene: TRBD1
CDR3nt: TGTGCCAGCAGTCGGCCGGGACAGGGGGGGTGGACTGAAGCTTTCTTT
CDR3aa: CASSRPGQGGWTEAFF

abundance: many
j_gene: TRBJ2-3
len: 15
v_gene: TRBV28
d_gene: -
CDR3nt: TGTGCCAGCAGTTTATGGGTACCCAACACAGATACGCAGTATTTT
CDR3aa: CASSLWVPNTDTQYF

abundance: many
j_gene: TRBJ2-5
len: 14
v_gene: TRBV19
d_gene: TRBD1
CDR3nt: TGTGCCAGTAGTATTACAGGGGGCCAAGAGACCCAGTACTTC
CDR3aa: CASSITGGQETQYF

abundance: many
j_gene: TRBJ1-2
len: 15
v_gene: TRBV6-2/TRBV6-3
d_gene: -
CDR3nt: TGTGCCAGCAACAATGACGCGGATGGAAGCTATGGCTACACCTTC
CDR3aa: CASNNDADGSYGYTF

abundance: -
j_gene: TRBJ1-4
len: 14
v_gene: TRBV7-9
d_gene: -
CDR3nt: TGTGCCAGCAGCTTCGGGGGGGCTAATGAAAAACTGTTTTTT
CDR3aa: CASSFGGANEKLFF

abundance: many
j_gene: TRBJ2-2
len: 15
v_gene: TRBV24-1
d_gene: TRBD1
CDR3nt: TGTGCCACCAGCACAACAGGGGCGACCACCGGGGAGCTGTTTTTT
CDR3aa: CATSTTGATTGELFF

abundance: many
j_gene: TRBJ1-6
len: 16
v_gene: TRBV6-5
d_gene: -
CDR3nt: TGTGCCAGCAGTTACGTGAGCGGAGGGAGTAATTCACCCCTCCACTTT
CDR3aa: CASSYVSGGSNSPLHF

abundance: many
j_gene: TRBJ1-1
len: 15
v_gene: TRBV7-2
d_gene: -
CDR3nt: TGTGCCAGCAGGTATTCGGGGACAATGAACACTGAAGCTTTCTTT
CDR3aa: CASRYSGTMNTEAFF

abundance: many
j_gene: TRBJ2-7
len: 15
v_gene: TRBV4-1
d_gene: TRBD1
CDR3nt: TGCGCCAGCAGCCAAGACCAGGGGGCCTCCTACGAGCAGTACTTC
CDR3aa: CASSQDQGASYEQYF

abundance: many
j_gene: TRBJ1-5
len: 14
v_gene: TRBV28
d_gene: -
CDR3nt: TGTGCCAGCAGTTTCGGACATGGCAATCAGCCCCAGCATTTT
CDR3aa: CASSFGHGNQPQHF

abundance: many
j_gene: TRBJ2-7
len: 16
v_gene: TRBV5-1
d_gene: -
CDR3nt: TGCGCCAGCAGCCCCAGCCTTGGGGGGGCCGGATACGAGCAGTACTTC
CDR3aa: CASSPSLGGAGYEQYF

abundance: -
j_gene: TRBJ1-2
len: 17
v_gene: TRBV11-2
d_gene: TRBD1
CDR3nt: TGTGCCAGCAGCTCACAGGGGACAGGGGGCTTCGTCTATGTCTACACCTTC
CDR3aa: CASSSQGTGGFVYVYTF

abundance: many
j_gene: TRBJ2-2
len: 14
v_gene: TRBV6-1
d_gene: TRBD1
CDR3nt: TGTGCCAGCAGAGTCCGGACAGGGATCGGGGAGCTGTTTTTT
CDR3aa: CASRVRTGIGELFF

abundance: many
j_gene: TRBJ2-3
len: 17
v_gene: TRBV27
d_gene: -
CDR3nt: TGTGCCAGCAGTTTATATTGGGGTCTCCCCGTAACAGATACGCAGTATTTT
CDR3aa: CASSLYWGLPVTDTQYF

abundance: many
j_gene: TRBJ2-1
len: 14
v_gene: TRBV6-1
d_gene: -
CDR3nt: TGTGCCAGCAGGGCCTACTTTTCCTACAATGAGCAGTTCTTC
CDR3aa: CASRAYFSYNEQFF

abundance: many
j_gene: TRBJ2-5
len: 15
v_gene: TRBV4-2
d_gene: -
CDR3nt: TGTGCCAGCAGCCAAGGGACAGCTGATCAAGAGACCCAGTACTTC
CDR3aa: CASSQGTADQETQYF

abundance: many
j_gene: TRBJ2-4
len: 14
v_gene: TRBV29-1
d_gene: -
CDR3nt: TGCAGCGTCGCCGGGACCAGGGGAGGAAACATTCAGTACTTC
CDR3aa: CSVAGTRGGNIQYF

abundance: many
j_gene: TRBJ2-3
len: 14
v_gene: TRBV7-9
d_gene: -
CDR3nt: TGTGCCAGCAGCTTATCCATAAGCACAGATACGCAGTATTTT
CDR3aa: CASSLSISTDTQYF

abundance: many
j_gene: TRBJ1-4
len: 12
v_gene: TRBV9
d_gene: TRBD1
CDR3nt: TGTGCCACACGACAGGGGAATGAAAAACTGTTTTTT
CDR3aa: CATRQGNEKLFF

abundance: many
j_gene: TRBJ2-1
len: 14
v_gene: TRBV12-3/TRBV12-4
d_gene: TRBD2
CDR3nt: TGTGCCAGCAGTTTAACTAGCGGGTACAATGAGCAGTTCTTC
CDR3aa: CASSLTSGYNEQFF

abundance: many
j_gene: TRBJ2-7
len: 14
v_gene: TRBV20-1
d_gene: TRBD2
CDR3nt: TGCAGTGCTATCTTGCTAGCGGGAGCCTACGAGCAGTACTTC
CDR3aa: CSAILLAGAYEQYF

abundance: many
j_gene: TRBJ2-7
len: 16
v_gene: TRBV28
d_gene: TRBD1
CDR3nt: TGTGCCAGCACAATTGGGACAGGGGGGATCACCTACGAGCAGTACTTC
CDR3aa: CASTIGTGGITYEQYF

abundance: many
j_gene: TRBJ2-3
len: 14
v_gene: TRBV20-1
d_gene: -
CDR3nt: TGCAGTGCTAGCAGCAGTCCTAGCACAGATACGCAGTATTTT
CDR3aa: CSASSSPSTDTQYF

abundance: -
j_gene: TRBJ2-1
len: 17
v_gene: TRBV27
d_gene: TRBD2
CDR3nt: TGTGCCAGCAAGACCTCTGGGACTAGCGGACCCTACAATGAGCAGTTCTTC
CDR3aa: CASKTSGTSGPYNEQFF

abundance: many
j_gene: TRBJ2-7
len: 19
v_gene: TRBV20-1
d_gene: TRBD2
CDR3nt: TGCAGTGCTAGATCCTATGGGACTAGCGGGAGGGAACACTCCTACGAGCAGTACTTC
CDR3aa: CSARSYGTSGREHSYEQYF

abundance: many
j_gene: TRBJ1-3
len: 15
v_gene: TRBV28
d_gene: -
CDR3nt: TGTGCCAGCAGTGTTACAGGGAGCTCTGGAAACACCATATATTTT
CDR3aa: CASSVTGSSGNTIYF

abundance: many
j_gene: TRBJ1-3
len: 15
v_gene: TRBV9
d_gene: -
CDR3nt: TGTGCCAGCAGCGCGGACGGTCAGCGTGGAAACACCATATATTTT
CDR3aa: CASSADGQRGNTIYF

abundance: -
j_gene: TRBJ2-5
len: 15
v_gene: TRBV20-1
d_gene: -
CDR3nt: TGCAGTGCTAGACCGGTGCTCGAGCCGTGGGAGACCCAGTACTTC
CDR3aa: CSARPVLEPWETQYF

abundance: many
j_gene: TRBJ1-6
len: 16
v_gene: TRBV6-1
d_gene: -
CDR3nt: TGTGCCAGCAGTGAAGCGAGGGGGGTATCTAATTCACCCCTCCACTTT
CDR3aa: CASSEARGVSNSPLHF

abundance: many
j_gene: TRBJ1-1
len: 13
v_gene: TRBV30
d_gene: -
CDR3nt: TGTGCCTGGTCTTTCGGCGAGAACACTGAAGCTTTCTTT
CDR3aa: CAWSFGENTEAFF

abundance: many
j_gene: TRBJ2-1
len: 15
v_gene: TRBV20-1
d_gene: TRBD2
CDR3nt: TGCAGTGCCAGCGGACGGTGGACTAGCGGGAGCCTTCAGTTCTTC
CDR3aa: CSASGRWTSGSLQFF